Below, 9 T cell receptor beta chains from the same sample are listed, as sequenced in a study of blood T cells in healthy people across ages. It was with a sample-barcoded 5' primer and a J-beta primer mix that a second PCR of roughly 7 to 12 cycles was run. From the 5' RACE reads, TCRdb called clonotypes with MiXCR, one entry per CDR3 protein. The sample has about 780,000 distinct CDR3 sequences, around 45% seen once. Sample: blood. These receptors came from a man older than 75 in good health.

The chain links TRBV29-1 to TRBJ2-7, with a weak D call TRBD1 (6 bases). This CDR3 is 12 amino acids long. V was clipped by 4 bases and J by 0 bases, with 7 bases between them. CDR1 is SQVTM, CDR2 ANQGSEA, per germline. CDR3 bases: TGCAGCGTTGGGGACACCTCCTACGAGCAGTACTTC. It is translated as CSVGDTSYEQYF.

The chain links TRBV7-2 to TRBJ2-3; possibly TRBD1 or TRBD2 for D (5 bases each). The CDR3 loop spans 16 amino acids. Deletions cut 0 bases from V and 5 bases from J, with 15 bases between. Germline-derived CDR1 and CDR2 are SGHTA and FQGNSA. The CDR3 region has the DNA TGTGCCAGCAGCTTAGCGGGAGATGGGGGATTAGATACGCAGTATTTT. This sequence encodes CASSLAGDGGLDTQYF.

CDR3 loop: CATSPGDSTDTQYF. CDR3 nucleotides: TGTGCCACCAGCCCAGGGGACAGCACAGATACGCAGTATTTT. This chain joins TRBV15 and TRBJ2-3; D perhaps matches TRBD1 (6 bases). This CDR3 contains 14 residues. The V end was cut by 5 bases, the J end by 0 bases, with 9 bases between. Germline V gene lookup returns CDR1 LNHNV and CDR2 YYDKDF (reference sequence).

A remark on this clonotype: This may be a read error: a much more frequent sequence differs by one nucleotide. The chain links TRBV6-5 to TRBJ2-4; 7 nucleotides agree with TRBD1. Germline CDR1 MNHEY, CDR2 SVGAGI. CDR3 size: 13 residues. V lost 10 bases, J lost 13 bases, and 16 bases stayed unmatched. The CDR3 nucleotides read TGTGCCACCTCGGACAGGCCCCACGGCAAGCAGTACTTC. It translates to CATSDRPHGKQYF.

The chain recombines TRBV28 with TRBJ2-1; 8 bases map to TRBD1. The CDR3 is 15 residues long. Germline assignment: CDR1 MDHEN and CDR2 SYDVKM. The V gene end was trimmed by 4 bases and the J gene end by 5 bases; junction bases not matched to a gene: 7. The CDR3 nucleotides read TGTGCCAGCAGTTCCCGACAGGGGAAGGACAATGAGCAGTTCTTC. It yields the protein CASSSRQGKDNEQFF.

This clonotype was counted many times. The J gene is TRBJ2-1, the V gene TRBV20-1; TRBD2 agrees at 7 bases. CDR1 is DFQATT and CDR2 is SNEGSKA in the germline V gene (reference sequence). V was clipped by 5 bases and J by 8 bases; unmatched bases: 9. The CDR3 has 13 residues. CDR3 nucleotide sequence: TGCAGTGCTGGCGGGAGAAAGATCGATGAGCAGTTCTTC. Its protein product is CSAGGRKIDEQFF.

On this clonotype: This may arise from a read error, as a much more abundant clone is one base away. V and J are TRBV7-2 and TRBJ2-7; TRBD2 matches 15 bases. The V and J ends lost 4 bases and 7 bases, in that order; junction bases with no gene match: 8. The CDR3 is 16 amino acids. Per germline, CDR1 SGHTA and CDR2 FQGNSA. CDR3 residues: CASSSTGTSGRNEQYF. In nucleotides, the CDR3 is TGTGCCAGCAGCTCGACCGGGACTAGCGGGAGGAATGAGCAGTACTTC.

This chain joins TRBV6-2 or TRBV6-3 and TRBJ1-6; 9 bases align to TRBD1. With V trimmed by 8 bases and J by 9 bases, 14 bases remained unmatched. The germline CDR1 and CDR2 sequences are MNHEY and SVGEGT. This CDR3 is 16 amino acids long. CDR3 amino acids: CASGSNRGRAGSPLHF. The CDR3, as DNA: TGTGCCAGCGGATCGAACAGGGGGCGTGCGGGTTCACCCCTCCACTTT.

The chain links TRBV18 to TRBJ2-1; 10 positions match TRBD1. Germline V CDR1 and CDR2: KGHSH, LQKENI. V trimming: 5 bases; J trimming: 10 bases; junction bases outside the gene matches: 11. This CDR3 is 15 amino acids long. The CDR3 bases are TGTGCCAGCTCAACTACCTCCGGGACAGGGGACGAGCAGTTCTTC. The encoded protein is CASSTTSGTGDEQFF.